This TCR beta chain was captured by sequencing in a study of beta chain features in type 1 diabetes. Every donor had blood drawn once into heparin, approximately 120 mL on average. Study conclusions and caveats: Sequencing used cDNA, and cells with high TCR expression could therefore be over-represented. A moderate, significant TCRB CDR3 shortening appeared in type 1 diabetes across four CD4+ subsets. Patients' naive, central memory and regulatory TCRB repertoires appeared more alike than those of healthy donors.

Since all of the isolated RNA was reverse transcribed, expressed TCRB transcripts were what got sequenced. Sequencing used immunoSEQ multiplex PCR; TCRdb keeps in-frame clones, though not all of them. The data contain about 340,000 clones, approximately 15% of them singletons. This clone was detected a few times. The target antigen is unknown. The CDR3 is made up of 15 amino acids. V was shortened by 0 bases and J by 2 bases, with 9 bases between the two germline ends. Germline V gene lookup returns CDR1 KGHSH and CDR2 LQKENI. Material: naive CD4+ T cells from blood. The TCR sequence derives from a woman younger than 30 with type 1 diabetes. The V call is TRBV18, the J call TRBJ2-3; no clear D gene. The CDR3 DNA follows: TGTGCCAGCTCACCACCTAGTGTCAACACAGATACGCAGTATTTT. This gives the protein CASSPPSVNTDTQYF.